Listed here is a single T cell receptor beta chain. A multiplex PCR was run with 60 Vbeta primers and 13 Jbeta primers. Clones were sequenced by immunoSEQ multiplex PCR, and TCRdb holds only the in-frame ones, with some missing. The data hold some 150,000 clones, with just over 70% observed a single time. This record comes from a study of cytomegalovirus exposure and HLA in healthy donors. V lost 0 bases to trimming and J lost 8 bases, with 14 bases between them. This CDR3 contains 15 residues. Looked up from germline, CDR1 is SGDLS and CDR2 is YYNGEE. V usage is TRBV9 and J usage is TRBJ1-4, with D uncertain. The clonotype comes from a woman in her twenties or thirties in good health and CMV-seronegative. Sequencing input: PBMCs. DNA of the CDR3: TGTGCCAGCAGCGTAGATCCCCGGGGATACGAAAAACTGTTTTTT. This encodes CASSVDPRGYEKLFF.